A selection of T cell receptor beta chains follows, all from one sample in a study of blood T cell repertoires in COVID-19. Produced via immunoSEQ multiplex PCR; TCRdb's table is partial and in-frame only. The table records fewer than 200,000 clones, more than 75% of them present only once. Sequencing was done on a sample of peripheral blood. The receptors were sampled from a woman in her sixties or seventies with COVID-19, enrolled during active disease. The CDR3 runs from the conserved cysteine through the conserved F or W. The D gene is left open where the match is weak. Some rows mark clone size as missing; the rest say once, few, many or name a class of expanded clone.

j_gene,d_gene,abundance,len,v_gene,CDR3aa,CDR3nt
TRBJ2-7,TRBD2,-,15,TRBV13,CASSSASGSRYEQYF,TGTGCCAGCAGCTCCGCTAGCGGGAGTCGGTACGAGCAGTACTTC
TRBJ2-5,TRBD2,-,16,TRBV5-4,CASSFRELAGGETQYF,TGTGCCAGCAGCTTTCGTGAACTAGCGGGGGGCGAGACCCAGTACTTC
TRBJ1-3,TRBD1,-,15,TRBV2,CATALTGDAGNTIYF,TGTGCCACCGCCCTGACAGGGGATGCTGGAAACACCATATATTTT
TRBJ2-2,TRBD1,many,15,TRBV6-5,CASFSDRRLPGELFF,TGTGCCAGCTTTTCGGACAGGCGGCTTCCCGGGGAGCTGTTTTTT
TRBJ1-2,TRBD1,-,15,TRBV6-6,CASSNPGTGLYGYTF,TGTGCCAGCAGCAACCCCGGGACAGGGCTCTATGGCTACACCTTC
TRBJ1-4,TRBD1,-,13,TRBV18,CASSGTGREKLFF,TGTGCCAGCTCGGGGACAGGGCGGGAAAAACTGTTTTTT
TRBJ1-6,TRBD1,-,16,TRBV19,CASSRTGLIENSPLHF,TGTGCCAGTAGTCGGACAGGGCTAATAGAGAATTCACCCCTCCACTTT
TRBJ1-6,-,-,16,TRBV18,CASSSTGNSRDSPLHF,TGTGCCAGCTCATCTACAGGAAATTCCAGGGATTCACCCCTCCACTTT
TRBJ1-3,-,-,14,TRBV3-1/TRBV3-2,CASSQGNSGNTIYF,TGTGCCAGCAGCCAAGGTAACTCTGGAAACACCATATATTTT
TRBJ1-1,-,once,15,TRBV18,CASSPRRGLDTEAFF,TGTGCCAGCTCACCACGGAGAGGCTTAGACACTGAAGCTTTCTTT
TRBJ1-1,-,-,14,TRBV15,CATSRDSVNTEAFF,TGTGCCACCAGCAGAGATAGCGTGAACACTGAAGCTTTCTTT
TRBJ1-4,-,-,15,TRBV7-9,CASSISGFSNEKLFF,TGTGCCAGCAGTATTTCGGGGTTCTCTAATGAAAAACTGTTTTTT
TRBJ1-5,TRBD1,-,14,TRBV19,CASRRQGGGQPQHF,TGTGCCAGTAGACGACAGGGGGGTGGTCAGCCCCAGCATTTT
TRBJ1-4,-,-,12,TRBV2,CASSDSNEKLFF,TGTGCCAGCAGTGACAGTAATGAAAAACTGTTTTTT
TRBJ1-5,TRBD1,-,16,TRBV30,CAWSVLGQGNNQPQHF,TGTGCCTGGAGTGTACTGGGACAGGGTAACAATCAGCCCCAGCATTTT
TRBJ1-3,-,once,18,TRBV7-9,CASSSIVGETGLRNTIYF,TGTGCCAGCAGCTCGATCGTGGGGGAAACAGGGCTCAGGAACACCATATATTTT